The entry that follows covers one T cell receptor (beta chain) sequence. Its antigen target is currently unknown. The sample holds no much larger clone one base away, and base qualities are not on file. This entry belongs to a study of PD-1 blockade in mismatch repair-deficient tumors (dated by TCRdb to about 2017). Describing the broader study: Between September 2013 and late 2016, the trial enrolled 80 to 95 consecutive patients with eleven to twelve types of mismatch repair-deficient cancer, all of whom had received prior treatment and were progressing. Deep sequencing of TCR CDR3 regions was used to track tumor-associated T cell clones in peripheral blood of patients responding to PD-1 blockade. General findings and caveats noted by the study authors: Rapid expansion after pembrolizumab followed by contraction, generally before radiologic responses, was shown by tumor-resident clones, which were often undetectable in blood before treatment.

Receptors were amplified or captured by the immunoSEQ multiplex PCR assay. Here the immuneACCESS table is served through TCRdb, limited to in-frame sequences with V and J called. Missing clones are a known gap in these copies; in checked studies unresolved V genes cover under half, and the rest lacks a known reason. This sample comprises more than 85,000 clones, 70% to 85% of them detected only once. Of the sample, around 6.5% falls within the top ten clones. Cut back by 3 bases and 9 bases, the V and J ends lie 6 bases apart. As encoded in the germline V gene, CDR1 is MGHRA while CDR2 is YSYEKL. CDR3 length: 11 amino acids, cysteine to phenylalanine. The kept DNA is CDR3 alone, 33 bases in frame from the first base. Mismatch repair deficiency was established in every enrolled patient by polymerase chain reaction or immunohistochemistry. A few patients who responded to pembrolizumab therapy underwent TCR sequencing. The phase II trial prospectively tested pembrolizumab PD-1 blockade in advanced mismatch repair-deficient cancers regardless of tissue of origin. Serial peripheral blood T cell samples were collected before and at multiple times after starting PD-1 blockade. Blood sampling times were reported as weeks after the first pembrolizumab dose.

The specimen comprised peripheral blood, sampled approximately 35 weeks after starting pembrolizumab. This TCR derives from an adult with mismatch repair-deficient cancer. The rearrangement combines TRBV4-1 with TRBJ2-1; a confident D gene designation cannot be given. The CDR3 reads as follows: CASSHGGEQFF. In nucleotide form, the sequence is TGCGCCAGCAGCCATGGCGGTGAGCAGTTCTTC.